A single sample gave rise to the 10 T cell receptor beta chains below, sequenced in a study of vaccination and CD4 T cells after COVID-19. Treatment defined: approximately 11-day PBMC culture with coronavirus spike peptide pools or control peptides (ViraFEST assay). Their recognized antigens are unknown. An Oncomine TCR Beta short-read assay was used to sequence the DNA from cultured CD4+ T cells. TCRdb redid the calling of the PCR reads with MiXCR, one entry per CDR3 protein. The sample records over 9,000 distinct CDR3 sequences, 40% to 55% being singletons. The specimen sequenced was CD4+ T cells from blood, cultured in vitro. The receptors stem from a human donor who had recovered from COVID-19.

This clonotype was recorded a few times. The V and J genes are TRBV2 and TRBJ1-5; D remains unclear. Germline V gene data show CDR1 as SNHLY and CDR2 as FYNNEI. The CDR3 is made up of 13 amino acids. V lost 3 bases and J 4 bases, leaving 7 bases between the germline ends. The CDR3 nucleotides are TGTGCCAGCAGTGATTTCTGGAATCAGCCCCAGCATTTT. Its protein is CASSDFWNQPQHF.

The genes are TRBV6-2 or TRBV6-3 and TRBJ2-1; D possibly uses TRBD1 or TRBD2 (5 bases each). Germline CDR1 MNHEY, CDR2 SVGEGT. The CDR3 has 14 amino acids. The V and J ends lost 3 bases and 8 bases respectively, with 14 bases between them. CDR3 sequence reads: CASSYRTGRDEQFF. Written as DNA, the CDR3 is TGTGCCAGCAGTTATCGTACGGGGCGGGATGAGCAGTTCTTC.

J is TRBJ2-3 and V is TRBV7-9; possibly TRBD1 for D (6 bases). Germline lookup yields CDR1 SEHNR and CDR2 FQNEAQ (reference sequence). The CDR3 is made up of 16 amino acids. V was shortened by 3 bases and J by 0 bases, with 13 bases between the two germline ends. The CDR3 DNA reads TGTGCCAGCAGCTTCCCTAGACAGGTTAGCACAGATACGCAGTATTTT. Translated, it gives CASSFPRQVSTDTQYF.

This clonotype turned up a few times. The chain employs TRBV12-3 or TRBV12-4 and TRBJ1-2; TRBD1 might be the D (5 bases). CDR3 length: 13 amino acids. The V end was cut by 1 base, the J end by 8 bases, with 11 bases between. The CDR3 spells CASSLGRGAGYTF. The CDR3, as DNA: TGTGCCAGCAGTTTAGGGAGGGGCGCCGGCTACACCTTC.

The rearrangement joins TRBV6-2 or TRBV6-3 to TRBJ1-1, with D perhaps matching TRBD1 (5 bases). Trimming stripped 5 bases from V and 5 bases from J, with 27 bases between. The CDR3 totals 18 residues. Germline V gene data show CDR1 as MNHEY and CDR2 as SVGEGT. The CDR3 DNA follows: TGTGCCAGCAGTCCCCGACTTGGGGCTCGGGGCTTCGGAACTGAAGCTTTCTTT. Translating it yields CASSPRLGARGFGTEAFF.

This clonotype occurred a few times. The chain links TRBV6-5 to TRBJ1-1; D is uncertain. With 2 bases removed from V and 4 bases from J, the gap between germline ends came to 14 bases. Germline V gene data show CDR1 as MNHEY and CDR2 as SVGAGI. The CDR3 contains 15 residues. The CDR3 sequence is CASSYLGLSGTEAFF. The CDR3, as DNA: TGTGCCAGCAGTTACCTCGGTCTCTCGGGCACTGAAGCTTTCTTT.

This clonotype has a handful of counts. The chain has TRBV6-5 and TRBJ1-2; no clear D gene. CDR3 length: 10 residues. Trimming removed 4 bases at V and 6 bases at J, with 3 bases between. Germline assignment: CDR1 MNHEY and CDR2 SVGAGI. The DNA of the CDR3 is TGTGCCAGCAGTTGGGATGGCTACACCTTC. Its translation: CASSWDGYTF.

The chain employs TRBV5-4 and TRBJ1-2; no definite D call. V was pared by 4 bases and J by 10 bases, with 20 bases between. The germline V gene encodes CDR1 SGHNT and CDR2 YYREEE (reference sequence). The CDR3 is made up of 14 amino acids. CDR3 coding DNA: TGTGCCAGCAGCCCTCCCACAGCGGAAAGAAACTACACCTTC. As protein: CASSPPTAERNYTF.

The rearrangement links TRBV5-5 to TRBJ1-2; 8 bases fit TRBD1. J was trimmed by 0 bases and V by 5 bases; bases with no gene match: 9. This CDR3 comprises 16 residues. Germline CDR1 is SGHKS and CDR2 is YYEKEE (reference sequence). CDR3 nucleotide sequence: TGTGCCAGCAGTTTTGGTGTGGGACAGGCTAACTATGGCTACACCTTC. It translates to CASSFGVGQANYGYTF.

V usage is TRBV4-1 and J usage is TRBJ1-1, with D uncertain. The CDR3 contains 14 residues. The V gene lost 4 bases and the J gene lost 1 base, with 10 bases spanning the gap. Germline V gives CDR1 MGHRA, CDR2 YSYEKL. CDR3 loop: CASSPRNRNTEAFF. CDR3 DNA sequence: TGCGCCAGCAGCCCGAGGAACAGGAACACTGAAGCTTTCTTT.